This T cell receptor beta chain was recorded in a study of T cells in Graves' hyperthyroidism and ophthalmopathy. Regarding the study as a whole: Ophthalmopathy prediction by the model preceded onset by a median about 6.5 months.

Regions amplified from RNA transcripts were the TCR beta CDR3 regions. The primer set for the first-round RT-PCR of the TCR CDR3 was HTBI. A single record per CDR3 protein comes from TCRdb applying MiXCR to the multiplex PCR reads. The table shows roughly 660,000 distinct CDR3 sequences, with 15% to 20% occurring only once. Germline CDR1 is LNHNV and CDR2 is YYDKDF (reference sequence). The CDR3 totals 15 residues. This clonotype has more than one count but fewer than ten. What it binds is not known. One end of the junction varies from germline; a read error may be responsible. The TCR was taken from a man between 45 and 60 years old with Graves' hyperthyroidism. The rearrangement links TRBV15 to TRBJ1-6; a weak D match, TRBD1 (5 bases). Specimen: blood. CDR3 sequence: CATSREGARNSPLRF. CDR3 coding DNA: TGTGCCACCAGCAGAGAAGGGGCGAGGAATTCACCCCTCCGCTTT.